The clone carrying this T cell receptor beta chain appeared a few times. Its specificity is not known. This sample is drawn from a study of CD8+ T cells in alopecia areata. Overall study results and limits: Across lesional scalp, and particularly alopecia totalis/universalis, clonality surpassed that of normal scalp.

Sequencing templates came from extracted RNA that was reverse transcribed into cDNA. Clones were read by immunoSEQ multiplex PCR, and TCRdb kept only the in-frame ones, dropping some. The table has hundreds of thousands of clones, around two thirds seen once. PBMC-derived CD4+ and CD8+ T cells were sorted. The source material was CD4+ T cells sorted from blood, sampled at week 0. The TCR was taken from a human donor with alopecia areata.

CDR3 loop: CASSQPKDRGFGYTF. The CDR3 DNA reads as TGCGCCAGCAGCCAGCCCAAGGACAGGGGGTTTGGCTACACCTTC. The gene calls are TRBV4-1 and TRBJ1-2; 10 nucleotides line up with TRBD1. The V gene end was trimmed by 3 bases and the J gene end by 7 bases; junction bases not matched to a gene: 8. This CDR3 region has 15 residues. Per germline, CDR1 MGHRA and CDR2 YSYEKL.